Detailed here is one T cell receptor (beta chain). Its specific antigen is unknown. Nothing much larger sits one base from this clone, and base qualities are not available. TCRbeta CDR3 regions were amplified from genomic DNA using the immunoSEQ Assay, a bias-controlled multiplex PCR. The authors processed their data as follows. The number of nucleated cells in each sample was estimated from the amplification of reference gene primers within the assay. Sequence reads were collapsed and filtered to measure the absolute abundance of every unique TCRbeta CDR3 rearrangement. For each sample, productive Simpson clonality was calculated as the square root of Simpson's diversity index over productive rearrangements. TCRdb mirrors the immuneACCESS table, restricted to in-frame sequences. Some clones are absent from its copies; in checked studies, under half trace to an unresolved V gene, and the reason for the others is unknown. Clone size and the V and J calls come from that table; the DNA yielded D and trimming. Here the sample has about 210,000 clones; roughly four fifths occur a single time. The ten largest clones add up to over 9.5% of the sample.

Compared with germline, V lacks 4 bases and J lacks 5 bases; bases without a gene match: 13. Via the germline V gene (reference sequence), CDR1 is LNHNV and CDR2 YYDKDF. The CDR3 sequence holds 17 residues, the cysteine and phenylalanine included. The DNA shown is the 51-base CDR3, in frame from base 1. Each collaborating institution followed its own protocols to collect whole blood in K2EDTA tubes. For TCRbeta analysis, collaborator samples were shipped as frozen whole blood, as isolated PBMCs, or as DNA extracted from either sample type. The data originate from a study of blood T cell repertoires in COVID-19 (dated by TCRdb to 2019 to 2021). For context, the study as a whole: The collaborator samples originated in the United States, Italy and Spain and spanned the acute and convalescent phases of COVID-19. The repertoires were made available in a free public database intended to serve as a resource for research on the immune response to SARS-CoV-2. Sample metadata almost always included a de-identified subject ID, COVID-19 status, age in years and sex. Subjects who had been exposed to COVID-19, were actively infected with it, or had recovered from it provided the deeply sampled blood TCRbeta repertoires that made up the dataset. The prospective study material was composed of cDNA or gDNA derived from T cells, B-cell-depleted T cells, or PBMCs. The samples were drawn from the first 160 participants of the ongoing ImmuneRACE study and from 950 to 1,500 subjects provided by 6 global collaborators. Where HLA class I and class II types were available, the types were taken from metadata supplied by the sample provider, not from assay-based typing.

Paper-wide results and their limitations: The amount of clinical and demographic metadata varied by source and participant and was provided uncurated.

Material for sequencing was peripheral blood. The V gene is TRBV15 and the J gene is TRBJ1-5, with TRBD1 identical over 8 junction bases. The receptor's source is a woman in her thirties or forties with acute or convalescent COVID-19. CDR3 protein: CATSTRSGQGRYQPQHF. The nucleotide sequence is given as TGTGCCACCAGCACCCGGTCCGGACAGGGTAGATATCAGCCCCAGCATTTT.